This TCR beta chain was sequenced during a study of cytomegalovirus exposure and HLA in healthy donors (dated by TCRdb to 2017 to 2019). Regarding the study in general: An earlier analysis of roughly 610 of the donors reported 250 to 350 Gb of sequence data and about 120 million unique TCR beta sequences obtained from 180 million or so T cells. Roughly 290 gigabases of sequencing data and 75 million to 85 million unique TCR sequences made up an early release that covered several hundred HLA-typed donors. The genetic ancestry cluster associated with self-reported Caucasian donors included about 84% of the roughly 400 genotyped donors. The study aimed to test whether cataloging public T cell receptors could reveal signatures of past pathogen exposure. The study used immunosequencing to profile the T cell repertoires of around 600 subjects and linked those repertoires to cytomegalovirus serostatus. Besides the first cohort of hundreds of subjects, a separate validation cohort made up of around 120 different subjects was used. High-throughput TCR immunosequencing, statistical association of individual TCRs with disease status, and machine learning were combined to predict cytomegalovirus infection status. A later analysis re-examined previously published TCR beta repertoires from hundreds of donors and added high-resolution HLA genotyping to investigate patterns of TCR occurrence. In the later analysis, no new phenotypic data were used to find candidate immune exposures; instead, reliance was placed on TCR beta sequences and their occurrence across donors. To decide whether each TCR beta V gene segment behaved as functional or pseudogenic, an earlier analysis of some 570 of the donors relied on high-throughput TCR beta sequencing. Donor age, sex, ethnicity and CMV serostatus were compiled alongside the repertoire data. Genome-wide SNP genotypes for about three fifths of the roughly 700 donors were used in a later genetic analysis, which treated that subset as a discovery cohort. Every repertoire in the discovery cohort had been generated on one and the same sequencing platform. Both class I and class II loci were covered by HLA typing, at four-digit resolution. Typing coverage differed by locus: A, B, C, DRB1 and DQB1 were typed in about 620-630 donors, DQA1 in about 510, DPA1 in some 600, and DPB1 in roughly 470. A handful of DR-DQ haplotypes were handled as single units for association and clustering because linkage in the cohort was strong. Across around 400 genotyped donors of the cohort, an average of about 220,000 unique TCR beta nucleotide sequences per donor were sequenced, and roughly a sixth of those sequences were non-productive. Results the study describes overall, beyond this receptor: In an earlier analysis of 500 to 650 of the donors, most TCR beta V segments appeared in productive rearrangements about 87% or about 30% of the time, broadly matching IMGT annotations. A later analysis found that most CMV-associated TCR beta chains appeared HLA-restricted, with HLA associations seemingly driven largely by CMV exposure. Specific HLA alleles were associated with 15,000 to 20,000 TCR beta sequences at a false discovery rate of 0.05 in a later analysis. A further reported finding was that TCR beta sequences accurately predicted the HLA-A and HLA-B alleles for most subjects in the first cohort. Linkage disequilibrium might explain the correlated functional status among segregating V segments, but an unknown experimental factor could not be ruled out. According to a later analysis, parvovirus B19, influenza, CMV and Epstein-Barr virus appeared linked to several top co-occurrence clusters. The classifier was reported to diagnose cytomegalovirus status with high specificity and sensitivity in both the original and validation cohorts. A later analysis found that HLA-associated TCR beta chains were more clonally expanded and had lower generation probabilities than equally common non-associated chains. In a later genetic analysis, a missense DCLRE1C variant was associated with V-gene and J-gene trimming of TCR beta chains, and the association was replicated in an independent cohort. According to a later genetic analysis, donors in an Asian-associated ancestry cluster had fewer N-insertions in productive TCRs than the approximately 710-donor mean. A cluster of highly shared sequence variants was judged likely to be a technical artifact of the sequencing pipeline. Three of the identified cytomegalovirus-associated TCR beta chains were confirmed in vitro to be specific for cytomegalovirus antigens. The study listed 164 TCR beta chains as associated with cytomegalovirus. It was suggested by the authors that the approach could potentially be generalized to other disease states and immunological phenotypes. CMV serostatus was the only immune exposure information available for the cohort. Because the 87-base-pair reads could not distinguish some IMGT-functional V segments, including TRBV6-2 and TRBV6-3, those segments were excluded. The presence/absence analyses assumed that sequencing depth was roughly uniform across donors, and that assumption may not be true. Around 16 rarely observed V segments, including chromosome 9 orphons, were excluded from the earlier analysis of approximately 500 of the donors because counts were too low. Only TCR beta chains were sequenced in this cohort, and the absence of alpha or paired-chain data limited detectable features. When HLA alleles, especially DR and DQ, strongly co-occurred, TCR associations were difficult to assign to individual alleles. Across donors, most TCR sequences were observed very rarely, whereas some public TCRs were present in many individuals. Because HLA typing was missing for some donors at each locus, association tests included only the typed subset. According to a later analysis, TCR association rates differed among HLA loci, with DRB1 alleles showing the most associated TCRs and HLA-C alleles showing the fewest.

The cohort was made up of about 610 healthy bone marrow donors. All cohort members were sampled while nominally healthy, although unrecorded immune exposures were likely present. The donor was CMV seropositive and was included in the group of 250 to 300 seropositive cohort members. A peripheral blood sample was provided by each donor, and peripheral blood mononuclear cells were used for TCR beta sequencing. Genomic DNA extraction from the blood cell samples was performed with the Qiagen DNeasy Blood Extraction Kit. Library preparation used the immunoSEQ multiplex PCR assay. For the multiplex PCR, a mixture combining 60 forward primers for TCR Vbeta segments and 13 reverse primers for TCR Jbeta segments was used. The CDR3 region of rearranged TCR beta genes was amplified from genomic DNA by a multiplex PCR assay. On the Illumina HiSeq System, the amplified TCR beta libraries were sequenced as 87-base-pair reads. In the paper's pipeline: In a later analysis, about 80 million unique TCR beta chains were counted across the roughly 670 repertoires, and around 10 million of these chains were shared by at least two donors. Raw reads were error-corrected and collapsed into unique sequences with a nearest-neighbor algorithm that merged closely related sequences to remove PCR and sequencing errors. To assign V, D and J gene segments, CDR3 sequences were aligned to IMGT reference sequences. Each retained sequence needed at least a six-nucleotide match to both a V gene segment and a J gene segment. A rearrangement counted as productive if the CDR3 had no stop codons and remained in frame with V and J, and every other rearrangement counted as non-productive. Following IMGT convention, CDR3 was defined as the stretch from the second conserved V-encoded cysteine to the conserved J-encoded phenylalanine. The earlier analysis of about 620 of the donors excluded sequences that lacked an unambiguous match to a single V gene segment. In an earlier analysis of approximately 500 of the donors, a V segment was called functional when productive rearrangements were above 56.7%, and segregating when the standard deviation between donors exceeded 5%. A statistical classification framework was built for diagnosing cytomegalovirus status from the catalog of TCR beta chain sequences. A later analysis assigned V and J genes by comparing TCR nucleotide sequences with IMGT/GENE-DB human TR gene sequences. The TCRdist pipeline was used in a later analysis to assign CDR3 sequences and most-parsimonious VDJ recombination scenarios. In a later analysis, each TCR beta chain was defined by its CDR3 amino acid sequence together with its V-gene family, and reads lacking a unique V-gene family were excluded. In a later analysis, around 600 highly shared, low-generation-probability nucleotide sequences were removed to address suspected cross-contamination and a sequencing artifact. For each public chain, a later analysis derived a clonal expansion index from normalized ranks of inferred template counts within each repertoire. In a later analysis, generation probabilities were computed with a VDJ recombination model fitted to out-of-frame rearrangements, and the resulting probabilities were checked against IGoR. In a later analysis, TCR-TCR, TCR-HLA and TCR-CMV co-occurrence was scored with hypergeometric tests, and a repertoire-size bias correction was applied to TCR pairs. In a later analysis, false discovery rates were estimated by permuting HLA or CMV assignments 20 times. A later analysis grouped co-occurring TCRs with DBSCAN, adding TCRdist sequence similarity when clustering within HLA-allele-positive subsets. Repertoires with fewer than 30,000 or more than 120,000 public chains, plus five repertoires with anomalous nucleotide sharing, were excluded from co-occurrence clustering. TCRdb carries this immuneACCESS record with in-frame sequences only. Its versions omit some clonotypes, under half of them owing to an unresolved V gene in the studies checked, with the rest unexplained. V, J and clone size were drawn from that table, and D and trimming were deduced from the DNA. This sample lists about 200,000 clones; around 79% were detected once. The ten biggest clones cover approximately 0.4% of the sample.

CDR1 and CDR2, per the germline V gene, are SGHRS and YFSETQ. Ends trimmed: V by 5 bases, J by 1 base; bases unmatched to a gene: 15. The CDR3 runs 18 amino acids, cysteine and phenylalanine included. The DNA shown is the 54-base CDR3, in frame from base 1. Turning to this clone: Which antigen it targets is not known. No much larger clone is present one base from it, and per-base qualities are unavailable.

Source material: PBMCs. The source of this sequence is a male donor in good health and CMV-seropositive. The sequence joins TRBV5-1 to TRBJ2-7; TRBD2 matches 10 bases in the middle. The nucleotide sequence reads TGCGCCAGCAGTCTCGGGACTAGCGCCCAGCTTCCGTCCTACGAGCAGTACTTC. Its translation reads: CASSLGTSAQLPSYEQYF.